This record looks at one TCR beta chain sequence and its context. V was clipped by 3 bases and J by 0 bases; unmatched bases: 3. There are 16 residues in the CDR3. Germline V gene data show CDR1 as SGDLS and CDR2 as YYNGEE. These data belong to a study of T cell responses to AZD1222 COVID-19 vaccine. Sequencing used immunoSEQ multiplex PCR; TCRdb keeps in-frame clones, though not all of them. The sample holds 80,000 to 130,000 clones; around nine tenths are singletons and the top ten take about 3.3%. Sequencing was performed on peripheral blood, taken on day 0 of AZD1222 vaccination. The chain recombines TRBV9 with TRBJ2-4, with 10 bases lining up with TRBD1. The clonotype originates from an adult in good health. For the CDR3, the DNA is TGTGCCAGCAGCGGCCGGGACAGGGGAGCCAAAAACATTCAGTACTTC. It codes for CASSGRDRGAKNIQYF.